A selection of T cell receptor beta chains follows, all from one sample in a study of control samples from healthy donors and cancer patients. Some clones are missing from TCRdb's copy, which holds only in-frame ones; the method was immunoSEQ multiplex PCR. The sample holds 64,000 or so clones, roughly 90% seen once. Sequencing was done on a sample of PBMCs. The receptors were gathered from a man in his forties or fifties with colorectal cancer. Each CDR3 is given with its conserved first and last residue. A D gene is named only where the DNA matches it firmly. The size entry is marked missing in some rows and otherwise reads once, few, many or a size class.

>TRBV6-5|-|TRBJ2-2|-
TGTGCAACCGGGAACGGGCCGACGGACACCGGGGAGCTGTTTTTT
CATGNGPTDTGELFF
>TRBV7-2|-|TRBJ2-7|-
TGTGCCAGCAGCTTACCAGGGCCTATCCCCTACGAGCAGTACTTC
CASSLPGPIPYEQYF
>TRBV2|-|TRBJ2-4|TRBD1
TGTGCCAGCACTCAGGGACAGGGGTTCGACATTCAGTACTTC
CASTQGQGFDIQYF
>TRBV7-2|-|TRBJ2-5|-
TGTGCCAGCAGCTCGCCATTGTCCCGAGTGAGGGAAGAGACCCAGTACTTC
CASSSPLSRVREETQYF
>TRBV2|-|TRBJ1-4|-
TGTGCCAGCAGTTCGGCCGGCGAAAAACTGTTTTTT
CASSSAGEKLFF
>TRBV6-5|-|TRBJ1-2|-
TGTGCCAGCAAAACCCCCTCCACGTACACCTTC
CASKTPSTYTF
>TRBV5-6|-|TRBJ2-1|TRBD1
TGTGCCAGCTACGCAGGGGGAGTCAATGAGCAGTTCTTC
CASYAGGVNEQFF
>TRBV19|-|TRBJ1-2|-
TGTGCCAGTAGTATAGATAGGTTAGGGGCAAACTATGGCTACACCTTC
CASSIDRLGANYGYTF
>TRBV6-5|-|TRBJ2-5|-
TGTGCCAGCAGTTCGGCGGGGTGGGCAGTCCAAGAGACCCAGTACTTC
CASSSAGWAVQETQYF
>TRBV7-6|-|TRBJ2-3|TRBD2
TGTGCCAGCAGCTTAAGGGCGGCTAGCGGGGGGCAGGTATCAATAGATACGCAGTATTTT
CASSLRAASGGQVSIDTQYF
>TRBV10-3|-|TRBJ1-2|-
TGTGCCATCAGTGAGGCAGGGTGGGGCTACACCTTC
CAISEAGWGYTF
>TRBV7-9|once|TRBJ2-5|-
TGTGCCAGCAGCCCCCCGGGACAAGAGACCCAGTACTTC
CASSPPGQETQYF
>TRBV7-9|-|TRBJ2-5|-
TGTGCCAGCAGCTTCAACAGGGATTACGAGACCCAGTACTTC
CASSFNRDYETQYF
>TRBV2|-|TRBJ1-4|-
TGTGCCAGCAGGATCAAATCAGGAGGTCCCGAACGGGGCGAAAAACTGTTTTTT
CASRIKSGGPERGEKLFF
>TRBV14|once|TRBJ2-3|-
TGTGCCAGCAGCCAAGATTATGGCAGTAGGGGGGATACGCAGTATTTT
CASSQDYGSRGDTQYF
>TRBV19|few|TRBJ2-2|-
TGTGCCAGTAGTTTTGGGGTTTACACCGGGGAGCTGTTTTTT
CASSFGVYTGELFF
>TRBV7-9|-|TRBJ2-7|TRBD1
TGTGCCAGCAGCTACCGGGACAGGGAGTTTTCAGAGCAGTACTTC
CASSYRDREFSEQYF
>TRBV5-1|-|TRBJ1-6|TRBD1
TGCGCCAGCAGCATTTCTTCGGGACAGGTTAATTCACCCCTCCACTTT
CASSISSGQVNSPLHF
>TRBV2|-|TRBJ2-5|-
TGTGCCAGCAGTGAAGTGATCACCCAGTACTTC
CASSEVITQYF
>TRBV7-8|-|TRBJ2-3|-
TGTGCCAGCAGCTTAGCAGATACGCAGTATTTT
CASSLADTQYF
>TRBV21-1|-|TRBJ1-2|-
TGTGCCAGCAGCAAGTCTCTCCCCCGAATGGACTATGGCTACACCTTC
CASSKSLPRMDYGYTF
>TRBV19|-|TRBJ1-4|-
TGTGCCAGTAGTTCTGGCAGGAAAACAACTAATGAAAAACTGTTTTTT
CASSSGRKTTNEKLFF
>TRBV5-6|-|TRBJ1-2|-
TGTGCCAGCAGCCCGACCTCGGGCCAGGGGAACTATGGCTACACCTTC
CASSPTSGQGNYGYTF
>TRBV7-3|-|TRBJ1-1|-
TGTGCCAGCAGCTTAACAGGGGGGTTACCAGCTGAAGCTTTCTTT
CASSLTGGLPAEAFF
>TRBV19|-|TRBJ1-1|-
TGTGCCAGTACCCCTCGTGGGGGGCGCGGCACTGAAGCTTTCTTT
CASTPRGGRGTEAFF
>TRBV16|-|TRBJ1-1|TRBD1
TGTGCCAGCAGCCAAGTAGACAGGGAGGACACTGAAGCTTTCTTT
CASSQVDREDTEAFF
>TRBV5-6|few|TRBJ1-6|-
TGTGCCAGCAGCACTTGGACTCTCGATAATTCACCCCTCCACTTT
CASSTWTLDNSPLHF
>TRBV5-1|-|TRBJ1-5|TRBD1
TGCGCCAGCAGCGAGGGGGCGTTGGGCCAGCCCCAGCATTTT
CASSEGALGQPQHF
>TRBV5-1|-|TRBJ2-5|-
TGCGCCAGCAGCCCCACAAGCAGGGGCCCAGAGACCCAGTACTTC
CASSPTSRGPETQYF
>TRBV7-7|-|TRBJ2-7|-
TGTGCCAGCAGCTTATGGGGAAGCAACGAGCAGTACTTC
CASSLWGSNEQYF
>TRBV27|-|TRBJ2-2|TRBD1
TGTGCCAGCGGAAAGGACAGGGGCACCGGGGAGCTGTTTTTT
CASGKDRGTGELFF
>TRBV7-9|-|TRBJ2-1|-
TGTGCCAGCAGCTTAGCGGTTGCGTACAATGAGCAGTTCTTC
CASSLAVAYNEQFF
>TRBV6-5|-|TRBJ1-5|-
TGTGCCAGCAGTTCTGGACAGAATAAACAGCCCCAGCATTTT
CASSSGQNKQPQHF
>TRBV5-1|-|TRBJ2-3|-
TGCGCCAGCAGCTTGCGAAACGGGTTAGATACGCAGTATTTT
CASSLRNGLDTQYF
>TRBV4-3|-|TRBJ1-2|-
TGCGCCAGCAGCCAAGAGGGGCAGGGTGGCTACACCTTC
CASSQEGQGGYTF
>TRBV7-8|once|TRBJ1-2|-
TGTGCCAGCAGCTTGCCCGGACTCTGGACGGTCTATGGCTACACCTTC
CASSLPGLWTVYGYTF
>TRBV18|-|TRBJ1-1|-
TGTGCCAGCTTATCAGGGGTGAACACTGAAGCTTTCTTT
CASLSGVNTEAFF
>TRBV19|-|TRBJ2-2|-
TGTGCCAGTAGTATAGCACGGGAGAACACCGGGGAGCTGTTTTTT
CASSIARENTGELFF
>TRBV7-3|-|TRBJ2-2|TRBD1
TGTGCCAGCAGCTTAACGGGACAGGGGCACCGGGGAGCTGTTTTT
CASSLTGQGHRGAVF
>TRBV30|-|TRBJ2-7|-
TGTGCCTGGAGGGCCGGGACTCGGGCCGAGCAGTACTTC
CAWRAGTRAEQYF